The 26 T cell receptor beta chains below come from one sample, sequenced in a study of cytomegalovirus exposure and HLA in healthy donors. The PCR ran on 60 Vbeta and 13 Jbeta primers. TCRdb's table, derived via immunoSEQ multiplex PCR, lists solely in-frame clones and lacks some. The table has more than 90,000 clones, roughly 68% seen once; the top ten hold just over 8.5%. The sample taken for sequencing was PBMCs. All receptors come from a man aged 25-45 years in good health and CMV-seropositive.

The V gene is TRBV6-1, the J gene TRBJ2-3, with 7 bases identical to TRBD2. The CDR3 has 15 amino acids. Germline assignment: CDR1 MNHNS and CDR2 SASEGT. After removal of 2 bases from V and 2 bases from J, the junction contained 4 bases not matched to a gene. In DNA, the CDR3 is TGTGCCAGCAGTGAACTAGCGGCAACCACAGATACGCAGTATTTT. Amino acids: CASSELAATTDTQYF.

This chain connects TRBV7-9 to TRBJ1-2, with D possibly being TRBD1 (6 bases). Trimming left V 3 bases short and J 9 bases short, with 17 bases between. Germline V gives CDR1 SEHNR, CDR2 FQNEAQ (reference sequence). This CDR3 contains 14 residues. The CDR3 is CASSFSQGLNSYTF. The CDR3 DNA sequence: TGTGCCAGCAGCTTCTCCCAGGGGTTAAATAGCTACACCTTC.

The chain recombines TRBV30 with TRBJ1-2; possible D gene TRBD1, 6 bases. V shed 2 bases and J shed 5 bases, with 15 bases lying between them. The germline V gene encodes CDR1 GTSNPN and CDR2 SVGIG (reference sequence). The CDR3 extends over 14 amino acids. DNA of the CDR3: TGTGCCTGGAGTAGGAACGGACAGTCTTATGGCTACACCTTC. It translates to CAWSRNGQSYGYTF.

DNA of the CDR3: TGCGCCAGCAGCCCCGAGGACAGGGGGCACGGCTACACCTTC. Protein product: CASSPEDRGHGYTF. The V and J genes are TRBV4-3 and TRBJ1-2; 11 bases agree with TRBD1. There are 14 residues in the CDR3. The V gene's germline CDR1 is LGHNA and CDR2 YSLEER. J gave up 8 bases and V 4 bases, and 6 bases lay outside the gene matches.

The genes are TRBV6-5 and TRBJ2-2; 9 bases are shared with TRBD2. This CDR3 contains 15 residues. In germline, CDR1 is MNHEY, CDR2 SVGAGI. V dropped 8 bases and J dropped 2; count of bases not matched to a gene: 6. The CDR3, as DNA: TGTGCCAGCCATCAAGCGGGGGGCAACACCGGGGAGCTGTTTTTT. Its protein is CASHQAGGNTGELFF.

V usage is TRBV5-1 and J usage is TRBJ2-6, with 7 bases matching TRBD2. This CDR3 has 16 residues. The V gene end was trimmed by 4 bases and the J gene end by 3 bases; junction bases not matched to a gene: 7. Germline CDR1 SGHRS, CDR2 YFSETQ. CDR3 amino acids: CASSLGRAFGANVLTF. The CDR3 DNA reads TGCGCCAGCAGCCTAGGGAGGGCCTTTGGGGCCAACGTCCTGACTTTC.

This sequence joins TRBV27 and TRBJ1-5, with a tentative D call TRBD1 (6 bases). With 4 bases removed from V and 7 bases from J, the gap between germline ends came to 17 bases. There are 15 residues in the CDR3. Germline CDR1 is MNHEY and CDR2 is SMNVEV (reference sequence). CDR3 sequence reads: CASSSRTGLGQPQHF. The DNA of the CDR3 is TGTGCCAGCAGTTCACGAACAGGGCTAGGACAGCCCCAGCATTTT.

The chain uses TRBV5-1 and TRBJ2-5; 11 nucleotides match TRBD2. CDR3 length equals 16 residues. Trimming at V came to 4 bases and at J to 5 bases, leaving 10 bases not matched to a gene. Germline V gene sequence: CDR1 SGHRS, CDR2 YFSETQ. The CDR3 DNA reads as TGCGCCAGCAGCGTGACCGGGACTAGCGGAATGGAGACCCAGTACTTC. Translating it yields CASSVTGTSGMETQYF.

This clone showed up just once. The V gene is TRBV7-8, the J gene TRBJ2-1; D is possibly TRBD2 (6 bases). Looked up from germline, CDR1 is SGHVS and CDR2 is FQNEAQ. The CDR3 runs 18 residues. V lost 2 bases to trimming and J lost 3 bases, with 20 bases between them. In DNA, the CDR3 is TGTGCCAGCAGCTTACCTCAGGAAGGACTACAGGACTACAATGAGCAGTTCTTC. Its protein product is CASSLPQEGLQDYNEQFF.

The rearrangement links TRBV9 to TRBJ1-4; D is possibly TRBD1 (5 bases). Trimming shortened V by 4 bases and J by 5 bases, and 18 bases separated the two germline ends. Germline V gene lookup returns CDR1 SGDLS and CDR2 YYNGEE. The CDR3 contains 16 residues. The CDR3 bases are TGTGCCAGCAGCCCGAGCGGGGACGGTCAAAATGAAAAACTGTTTTTT. Encoded protein: CASSPSGDGQNEKLFF.

This chain joins TRBV5-1 and TRBJ1-1; D is unclear. Deletions cut 0 bases from V and 1 base from J, with 4 bases between. There are 13 residues in the CDR3. Germline V gene lookup returns CDR1 SGHRS and CDR2 YFSETQ. In nucleotides, the CDR3 is TGCGCCAGCAGCTTGGCTACGAACACTGAAGCTTTCTTT. Translated: CASSLATNTEAFF. The variable domain in full, completed from reference TRBV5-1 and TRBJ1-1, reads KAGVTQTPRYLIKTRGQQVTLSCSPISGHRSVSWYQQTPGQGLQFLFEYFSETQRNKGNFPGRFSGRQFSNSRSEMNVSTLELGDSALYLCASSLATNTEAFFGQGTRLTVV.

The chain carries TRBV6-5 and TRBJ1-1; 10 bases are shared with TRBD1. The V segment lost 6 bases and the J segment 5 bases; nucleotides outside the gene matches: 9. CDR3 length: 15 amino acids. Germline V gives CDR1 MNHEY, CDR2 SVGAGI. The CDR3 region has the DNA TGTGCCAGCAGCCCCCGGGACAGGGGAAATACTGAAGCTTTCTTT. This codes for CASSPRDRGNTEAFF.

The J gene is TRBJ1-5, the V gene TRBV4-1; D is ambiguous. Trimming removed 1 base at V and 4 bases at J, with 5 bases between. The CDR3 runs to 13 residues. Per germline, CDR1 MGHRA and CDR2 YSYEKL. The CDR3 here is CASSQGRNQPQHF. CDR3 bases: TGCGCCAGCAGCCAAGGGAGAAATCAGCCCCAGCATTTT.

This clone was seen more than once but under ten times. This chain joins TRBV11-3 and TRBJ2-5; D gene uncertain. CDR1 and CDR2 from the germline V gene are SGHNT and YENEEA. The CDR3 has 13 amino acids. Trimming pared 5 bases from V and 4 bases from J, leaving 11 bases between. The CDR3 coding sequence is TGTGCCAGCAGCCTACATAGAGGAGAGACCCAGTACTTC. Translation gives CASSLHRGETQYF. The full variable domain, completed using reference TRBV11-3 and TRBJ2-5, is EAGVVQSPRYKIIEKKQPVAFWCNPISGHNTLYWYLQNLGQGPELLIRYENEEAVDDSQLPKDRFSAERLKGVDSTLKIQPAELGDSAVYLCASSLHRGETQYFGPGTRLLVL.

CDR3 coding DNA: TGCAGCTACGATATTGGGACAGACTGGCCAGATACGCAGTATTTT. It is translated as CSYDIGTDWPDTQYF. The V and J genes are TRBV29-1 and TRBJ2-3; TRBD1 agrees at 7 bases. V shed 8 bases and J 4 bases; nucleotides not matched to a gene: 15. Germline V gene lookup returns CDR1 SQVTM and CDR2 ANQGSEA. The CDR3 contains 15 residues.

The genes are TRBV9 and TRBJ2-1; D possibly corresponds to TRBD2 (6 bases). V lost 0 bases and J 3 bases, leaving 10 bases between the germline ends. The germline CDR1 and CDR2 sequences are SGDLS and YYNGEE. The CDR3 runs to 15 residues. CDR3 loop: CASSVGSGGYNEQFF. CDR3 sequence (DNA): TGTGCCAGCAGCGTAGGTAGCGGAGGCTACAATGAGCAGTTCTTC.

The sample holds one count of this clone. The rearrangement uses TRBV6-4 and TRBJ2-7, with TRBD1 matching 10 bases. The V gene's germline CDR1 is MRHNA and CDR2 SNTAGT. Unmatched junction bases numbered 2, after V lost 3 bases and J lost 6 bases. CDR3 length: 13 amino acids. The DNA for the CDR3 is TGTGCCAGCAGTGAGGGACAGGGGACCGAGCAGTACTTC. Protein product: CASSEGQGTEQYF.

The chain links TRBV5-4 to TRBJ2-3; possibly TRBD2 for D (7 bases). CDR1 and CDR2 from the germline V gene are SGHNT and YYREEE (reference sequence). The germline V and J ends were trimmed by 3 bases and 1 base, with 21 bases remaining between them. The CDR3 consists of 18 residues. CDR3 region: CASSSPPGGREGTDTQYF. The CDR3 nucleotides read TGTGCCAGCAGCTCTCCTCCGGGGGGCCGAGAGGGCACAGATACGCAGTATTTT. Full variable domain (outside the CDR3, taken from reference TRBV5-4 and TRBJ2-3): ETGVTQSPTHLIKTRGQQVTLRCSSQSGHNTVSWYQQALGQGPQFIFQYYREEENGRGNFPPRFSGLQFPNYSSELNVNALELDDSALYLCASSSPPGGREGTDTQYFGPGTRLTVL.

This chain joins TRBV9 and TRBJ2-3, with 9 bases aligning to TRBD2. The junction had 8 bases not matched to a gene; V was cut back by 2 bases and J by 1 base. Germline-derived CDR1 and CDR2 are SGDLS and YYNGEE. This CDR3 is built from 17 residues. Here the CDR3 DNA reads TGTGCCAGCAGCGTGGGGGGCGGCGGGGGGGGCACAGATACGCAGTATTTT. Translation: CASSVGGGGGGTDTQYF. Full variable domain (rest looked up from reference TRBV9 and TRBJ2-3): DSGVTQTPKHLITATGQRVTLRCSPRSGDLSVYWYQQSLDQGLQFLIQYYNGEERAKGNILERFSAQQFPDLHSELNLSSLELGDSALYFCASSVGGGGGGTDTQYFGPGTRLTVL.

This chain connects TRBV27 to TRBJ2-1; 11 bases align to TRBD2. Looked up from germline, CDR1 is MNHEY and CDR2 is SMNVEV (reference sequence). This CDR3 has 17 amino acids. V lost 2 bases to trimming and J lost 4 bases; unmatched junction nucleotides: 7. The CDR3 DNA reads TGTGCCAGCAGTTTAAGTCCGGGACTAGCGGCTTACAATGAGCAGTTCTTC. Amino acid sequence: CASSLSPGLAAYNEQFF.

The rearrangement links TRBV7-3 to TRBJ1-1; weak D call: TRBD1 (6 bases). V dropped 2 bases and J dropped 2 bases, with 9 bases sitting between them. The CDR3 is 14 residues long. Germline V gene lookup returns CDR1 SGHTA and CDR2 FQGTGA. Here the CDR3 reads CASSLEGDNTEAFF. The CDR3 DNA reads TGTGCCAGCAGCTTAGAGGGGGATAACACTGAAGCTTTCTTT.

V usage is TRBV19 and J usage is TRBJ2-5, with 7 bases aligning to TRBD1. With the DNA end fitting TRBJ2-7 better, the J assignment may be wrong. CDR3 length: 16 residues. The germline gives CDR1 LNHDA, CDR2 SQIVND (reference sequence). The CDR3 sequence: CASSIEILQGPYEQYF. In nucleotides, the CDR3 is TGTGCCAGTAGTATAGAGATTCTACAGGGGCCCTACGAGCAGTACTTC.

J is TRBJ2-3 and V is TRBV9; no clear D. The CDR3 spans 15 residues. Germline V gene data show CDR1 as SGDLS and CDR2 as YYNGEE. The V end was cut by 4 bases, the J end by 0 bases, with 12 bases between. The CDR3 sequence: CASSPRGRSTDTQYF. The DNA for the CDR3 is TGTGCCAGCAGCCCTCGTGGCCGTAGCACAGATACGCAGTATTTT.

Only a few counts were recorded for this clone. This chain connects TRBV4-3 to TRBJ1-1, with TRBD1 identical over 7 bases. Germline V lookup: CDR1 LGHNA, CDR2 YSLEER. The V segment lost 0 bases and the J segment 9 bases; nucleotides outside the gene matches: 13. CDR3 size: 16 residues. The CDR3 reads CASSQEMPPRQGQAFF. In DNA, the CDR3 is TGCGCCAGCAGCCAAGAGATGCCCCCCAGACAGGGCCAAGCTTTCTTT.

This chain joins TRBV15 and TRBJ2-5; D remains ambiguous. V gave up 2 bases and J gave up 0 bases, with 13 bases separating them. The CDR3 consists of 16 residues. The germline CDR1 and CDR2 sequences are LNHNV and YYDKDF (reference sequence). The CDR3 sequence: CATSRTGRVYQETQYF. As DNA, the CDR3 is TGTGCCACCAGCAGAACTGGCCGGGTATACCAAGAGACCCAGTACTTC.

The genes are TRBV7-2 and TRBJ2-3; 8 bases match TRBD1. Trimming at V came to 5 bases and at J to 3 bases, leaving 7 bases not matched to a gene. CDR1 and CDR2 from the germline V gene are SGHTA and FQGNSA. The CDR3 has 15 residues. The CDR3 reads CASSPRGRSTDTQYF. The CDR3 DNA sequence: TGTGCCAGCAGCCCCAGGGGGCGATCGACAGATACGCAGTATTTT.